These 5 T cell receptor beta chains were sequenced from one sample in a study of tumor-infiltrating lymphocytes in primary liver carcinoma (dated by TCRdb to the late 2010s). Without any cell sorting, total RNA and DNA were co-extracted from about 20-30 mg of bulk tissue using the AllPrep DNA/RNA mini kit. Reads for this sample came from an Illumina HiSeq 2500. Using a constant-region primer and ProtoScript II reverse transcriptase, TCRbeta-specific cDNA was reverse-transcribed from 450 to 650 ng total RNA. The TCRbeta libraries were prepared through three rounds of nested multiplex PCR following a slightly modified ARM-PCR procedure. Each of the first two PCR rounds ran for about 10 cycles and used multiplex TRBV1-TRBV30 forward primers together with a Cbeta reverse primer. TCRdb redid the processing of the public reads, applying fastp at Q25 and MiXCR, and retained in-frame beta chains. Entries are consolidated by CDR3 protein sequence, retaining the most common genes and DNA. Recorded for this sample are about 21,000 distinct CDR3 sequences; over 75% of them occurred a single time. Together, the top ten hold around two fifths of the sample.

What was sequenced was liver tumor tissue from sampling region 1. The sample's cell subset or site label, decoded: tumor region T1, superior pole. Source of these receptors: a woman in her twenties or thirties with primary liver carcinoma and hepatitis B virus infection.

About this clonotype itself: The CDR3 end shows no conserved phenylalanine or tryptophan, and so a read error is likely. Because the CDR3's place on the DNA is in doubt, the DNA is left out and the CDR3 is given as listed by TCRdb. The J gene is TRBJ2-6, the V gene TRBV9. Germline values: CDR1 SGDLS, CDR2 YYNGEE. Termini included, the CDR3 measures 14 amino acids. The CDR3 sequence: CASSVLNGANVPTY.

This clonotype came up a few times. The chain is built from TRBV11-2 and TRBJ2-7, with D hard to call. This CDR3 region has 13 residues. Germline V lookup: CDR1 SGHAT, CDR2 FQNNGV. V lost 7 bases and J 3 bases, leaving 13 bases between the germline ends. CDR3 loop: CASKTARNYEQYF. The CDR3 DNA sequence: TGTGCCAGCAAGACGGCGAGGAACTACGAGCAGTACTTC.

About this clonotype itself: At one boundary the junction diverges from the germline segment, which might be a read error. The rearrangement links TRBV13 to TRBJ1-1, with D possibly being TRBD1 (6 bases). The germline CDR1 and CDR2 sequences are PRHDT and FYEKMQ (reference sequence). CDR3 length: 17 amino acids. CDR3 protein: CASSLVGFGIGGTEAFF. The CDR3 region has the DNA TGTGCCAGTAGCTTAGTAGGGTTTGGTATTGGGGGCACCGAAGCTTTCTTT.

On this clonotype: Since a much larger clone is just one base distant, this may be a read error. This chain links TRBV4-1 with TRBJ2-1; D gene unclear. V was clipped by 4 bases and J by 5 bases, with 15 bases between them. Germline V gene sequence: CDR1 MGHRA, CDR2 YSYEKL. The CDR3 spans 15 residues. The CDR3 region is CASSPPLGPHNEQFF. As DNA, the CDR3 is TGCGCCAGCAGCCCACCTCTCGGGCCCCACAATGAGCAGTTCTTC.

A remark on this clonotype: One end of the junction fails to match germline, which may point to a read error. The chain links TRBV6-1 to TRBJ1-2; D not resolved. Germline V gene sequence: CDR1 MNHNS, CDR2 SASEGT. CDR3 length: 18 residues. The CDR3 here is CTRSERFMVLRSNYGYTF. CDR3 nucleotides: TGTACCAGGAGTGAACGGTTCATGGTTCTTAGATCTAACTATGGCTACACCTTC.